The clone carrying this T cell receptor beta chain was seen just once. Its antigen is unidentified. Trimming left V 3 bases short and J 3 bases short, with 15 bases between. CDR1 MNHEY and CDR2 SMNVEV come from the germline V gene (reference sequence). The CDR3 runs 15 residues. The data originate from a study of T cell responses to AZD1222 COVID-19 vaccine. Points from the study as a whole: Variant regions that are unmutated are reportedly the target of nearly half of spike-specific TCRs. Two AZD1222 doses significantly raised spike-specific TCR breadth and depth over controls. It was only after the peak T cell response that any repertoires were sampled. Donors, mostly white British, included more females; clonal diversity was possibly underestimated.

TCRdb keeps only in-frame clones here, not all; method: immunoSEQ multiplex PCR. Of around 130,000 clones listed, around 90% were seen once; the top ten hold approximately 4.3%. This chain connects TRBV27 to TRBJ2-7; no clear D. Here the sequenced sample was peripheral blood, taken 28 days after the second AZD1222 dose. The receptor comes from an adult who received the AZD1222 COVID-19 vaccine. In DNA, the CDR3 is TGTGCCAGCAGTTTCTCCCCCACGATTGACTACGAGCAGTACTTC. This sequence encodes CASSFSPTIDYEQYF.